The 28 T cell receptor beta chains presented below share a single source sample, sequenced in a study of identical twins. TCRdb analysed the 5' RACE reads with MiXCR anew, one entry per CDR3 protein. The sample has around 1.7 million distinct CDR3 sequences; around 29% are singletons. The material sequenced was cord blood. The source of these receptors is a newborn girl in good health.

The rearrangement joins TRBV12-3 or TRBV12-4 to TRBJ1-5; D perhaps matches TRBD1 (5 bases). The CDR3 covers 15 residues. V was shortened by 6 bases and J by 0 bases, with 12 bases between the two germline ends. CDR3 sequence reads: CASSPDSNSNQPQHF. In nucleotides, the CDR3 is TGTGCCAGCAGCCCCGACAGCAATAGCAATCAGCCCCAGCATTTT.

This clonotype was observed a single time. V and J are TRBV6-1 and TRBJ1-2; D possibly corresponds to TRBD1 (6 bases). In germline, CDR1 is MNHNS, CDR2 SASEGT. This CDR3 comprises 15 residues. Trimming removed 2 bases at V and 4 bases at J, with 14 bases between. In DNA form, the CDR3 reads TGTGCCAGCAGTGAATTGGGACATCCCTTCTATGGCTACACCTTC. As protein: CASSELGHPFYGYTF.

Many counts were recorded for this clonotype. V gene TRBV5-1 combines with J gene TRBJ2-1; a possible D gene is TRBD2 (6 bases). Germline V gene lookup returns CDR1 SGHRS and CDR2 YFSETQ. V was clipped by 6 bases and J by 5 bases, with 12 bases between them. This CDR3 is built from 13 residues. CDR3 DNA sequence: TGCGCCAGCACAAGGACTACCGACAATGAGCAGTTCTTC. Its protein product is CASTRTTDNEQFF. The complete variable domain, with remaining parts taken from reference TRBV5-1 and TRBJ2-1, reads KAGVTQTPRYLIKTRGQQVTLSCSPISGHRSVSWYQQTPGQGLQFLFEYFSETQRNKGNFPGRFSGRQFSNSRSEMNVSTLELGDSALYLCASTRTTDNEQFFGPGTRLTVL.

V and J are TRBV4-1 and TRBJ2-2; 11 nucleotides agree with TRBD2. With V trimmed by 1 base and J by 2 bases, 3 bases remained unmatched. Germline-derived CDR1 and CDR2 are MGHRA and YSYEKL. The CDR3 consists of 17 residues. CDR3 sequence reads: CASSQGLAGINTGELFF. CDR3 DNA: TGCGCCAGCAGCCAAGGACTAGCGGGGATAAACACCGGGGAGCTGTTTTTT.

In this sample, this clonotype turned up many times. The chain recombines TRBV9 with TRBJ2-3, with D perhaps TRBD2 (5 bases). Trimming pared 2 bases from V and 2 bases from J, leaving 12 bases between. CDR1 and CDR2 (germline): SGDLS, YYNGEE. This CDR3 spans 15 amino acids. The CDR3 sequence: CASSVSDYPTDTQYF. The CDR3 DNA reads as TGTGCCAGCAGCGTCTCTGACTATCCCACAGATACGCAGTATTTT.

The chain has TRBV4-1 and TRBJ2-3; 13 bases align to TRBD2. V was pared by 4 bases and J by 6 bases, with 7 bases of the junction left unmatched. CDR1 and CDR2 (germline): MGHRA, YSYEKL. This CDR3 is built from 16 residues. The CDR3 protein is CASSRPTSGRRDTQYF. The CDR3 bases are TGCGCCAGCAGCCGACCGACTAGCGGGAGGAGGGATACGCAGTATTTT.

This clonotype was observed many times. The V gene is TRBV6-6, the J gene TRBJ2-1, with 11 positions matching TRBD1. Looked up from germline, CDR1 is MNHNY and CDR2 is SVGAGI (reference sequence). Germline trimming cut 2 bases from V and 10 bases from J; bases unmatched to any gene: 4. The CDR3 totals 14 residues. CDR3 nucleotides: TGTGCCAGCAGTTACGGACAGGGGGCTGAGGAGCAGTTCTTC. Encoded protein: CASSYGQGAEEQFF.

CDR3 sequence: CASSVDRTNTGELFF. CDR3 DNA sequence: TGTGCCAGCAGCGTAGACAGGACGAACACCGGGGAGCTGTTTTTT. V is TRBV9 and J is TRBJ2-2, with D possibly TRBD1 on 5 matching bases. Trimming shortened V by 0 bases and J by 0 bases, and 6 bases separated the two germline ends. Germline CDR1 and CDR2: SGDLS and YYNGEE. There are 15 residues in the CDR3.

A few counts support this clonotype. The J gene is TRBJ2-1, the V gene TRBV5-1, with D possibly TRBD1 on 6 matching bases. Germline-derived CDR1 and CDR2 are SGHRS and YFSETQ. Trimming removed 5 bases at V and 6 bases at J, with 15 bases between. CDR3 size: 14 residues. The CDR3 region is CASSVQGLSNEQFF. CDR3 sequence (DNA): TGCGCCAGCAGTGTGCAGGGGCTAAGCAATGAGCAGTTCTTC.

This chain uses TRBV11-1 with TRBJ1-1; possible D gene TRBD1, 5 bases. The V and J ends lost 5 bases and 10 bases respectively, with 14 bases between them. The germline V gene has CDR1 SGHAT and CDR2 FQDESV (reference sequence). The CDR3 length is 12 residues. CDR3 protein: CASSPTGVGAFF. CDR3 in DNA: TGTGCCAGCAGCCCAACAGGAGTTGGAGCTTTCTTT.

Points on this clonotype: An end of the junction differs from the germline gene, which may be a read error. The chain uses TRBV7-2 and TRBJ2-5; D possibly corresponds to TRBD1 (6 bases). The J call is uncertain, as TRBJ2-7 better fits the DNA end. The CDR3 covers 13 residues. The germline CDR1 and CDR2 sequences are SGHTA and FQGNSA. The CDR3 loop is CVSSLDRRYEQYF. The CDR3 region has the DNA TGTGTCAGCAGCTTAGACAGGCGCTACGAGCAGTACTTC.

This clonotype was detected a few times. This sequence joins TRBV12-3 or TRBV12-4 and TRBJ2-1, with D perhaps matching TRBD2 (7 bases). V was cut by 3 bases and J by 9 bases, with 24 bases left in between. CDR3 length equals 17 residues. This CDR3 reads CASSLEGGDGYWGEQFF. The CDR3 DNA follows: TGTGCCAGCAGTTTGGAAGGGGGGGACGGTTATTGGGGTGAGCAGTTCTTC.

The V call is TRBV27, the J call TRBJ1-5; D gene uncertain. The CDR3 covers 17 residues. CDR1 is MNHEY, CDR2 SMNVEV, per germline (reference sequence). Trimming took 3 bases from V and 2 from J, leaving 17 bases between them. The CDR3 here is CASSFSFGAVGNQPQHF. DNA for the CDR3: TGTGCCAGCAGTTTTTCGTTCGGAGCCGTGGGCAATCAGCCCCAGCATTTT.

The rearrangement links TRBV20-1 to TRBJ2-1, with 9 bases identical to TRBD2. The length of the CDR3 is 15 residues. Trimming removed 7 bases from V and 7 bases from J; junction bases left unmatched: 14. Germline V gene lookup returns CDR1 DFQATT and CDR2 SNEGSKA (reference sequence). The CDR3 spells CSGSPSVAGVNEQFF. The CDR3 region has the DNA TGCAGTGGTAGCCCCTCCGTAGCGGGAGTAAATGAGCAGTTCTTC.

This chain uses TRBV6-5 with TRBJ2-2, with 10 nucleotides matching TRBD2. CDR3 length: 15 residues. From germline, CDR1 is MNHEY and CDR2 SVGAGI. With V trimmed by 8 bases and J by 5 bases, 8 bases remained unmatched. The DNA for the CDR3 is TGTGCCAGCGCTCCTAGCGGGAGTCGAACCGGGGAGCTGTTTTTT. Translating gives CASAPSGSRTGELFF.

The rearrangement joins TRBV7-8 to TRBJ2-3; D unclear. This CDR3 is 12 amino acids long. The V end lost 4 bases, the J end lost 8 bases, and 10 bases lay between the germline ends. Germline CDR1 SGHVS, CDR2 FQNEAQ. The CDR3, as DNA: TGTGCCAGCAGCTACGTAGGTGCTACGCAGTATTTT. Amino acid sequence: CASSYVGATQYF.

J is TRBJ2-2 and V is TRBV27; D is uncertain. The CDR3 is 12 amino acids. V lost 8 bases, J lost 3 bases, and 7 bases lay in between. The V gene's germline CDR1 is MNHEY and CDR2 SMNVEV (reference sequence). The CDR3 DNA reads TGTGCCAGCTTTTCGGACACCGGGGAGCTGTTTTTT. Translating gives CASFSDTGELFF.

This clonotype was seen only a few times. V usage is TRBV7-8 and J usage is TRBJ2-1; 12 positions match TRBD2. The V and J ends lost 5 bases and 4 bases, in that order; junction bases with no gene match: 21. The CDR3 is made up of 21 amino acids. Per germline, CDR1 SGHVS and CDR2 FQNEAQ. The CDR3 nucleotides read TGTGCCAGCAGCGAAAAGGAGGAGAGACTAGCGGGAGAGAGAGAGTACAATGAGCAGTTCTTC. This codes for CASSEKEERLAGEREYNEQFF.

CDR3 nucleotides: TGTGCCAGCACTCACGGCACCGGGGAGCTGTTTTTT. This translates into CASTHGTGELFF. The chain combines TRBV6-6 with TRBJ2-2, with no clear D. The germline V gene has CDR1 MNHNY and CDR2 SVGAGI (reference sequence). The ends were cut back, 7 bases at V and 4 bases at J, with 7 bases in the middle. This CDR3 contains 12 residues.

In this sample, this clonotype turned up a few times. CDR3 DNA: TGTGCCAGCAGCGTAGGGGGGTTCGGCACAGATACGCAGTATTTT. This sequence encodes CASSVGGFGTDTQYF. This chain uses TRBV9 with TRBJ2-3; the D gene could be TRBD1 or TRBD2 (5 bases each). The germline CDR1 and CDR2 sequences are SGDLS and YYNGEE. This CDR3 spans 15 amino acids. The germline V and J ends were trimmed by 0 bases and 1 base, with 9 bases remaining between them.

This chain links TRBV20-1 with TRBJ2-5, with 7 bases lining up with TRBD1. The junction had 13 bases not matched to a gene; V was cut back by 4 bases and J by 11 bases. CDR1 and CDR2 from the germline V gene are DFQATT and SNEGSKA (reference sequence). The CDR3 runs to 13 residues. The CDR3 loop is CSATQGGPNEQYF. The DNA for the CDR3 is TGCAGTGCTACCCAAGGGGGCCCCAATGAGCAGTACTTC.

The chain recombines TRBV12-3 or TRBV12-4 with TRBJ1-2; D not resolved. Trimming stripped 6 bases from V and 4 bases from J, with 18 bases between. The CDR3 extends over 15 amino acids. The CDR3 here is CASRPPVTAFYGYTF. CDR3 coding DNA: TGTGCCAGCAGACCCCCCGTGACGGCTTTCTATGGCTACACCTTC.

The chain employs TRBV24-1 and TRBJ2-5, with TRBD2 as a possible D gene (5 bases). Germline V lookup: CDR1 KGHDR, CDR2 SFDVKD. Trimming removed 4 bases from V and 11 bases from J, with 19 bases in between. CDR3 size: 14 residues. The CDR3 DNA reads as TGTGCCACCAGTGAAGGCCCCATGGGAGCTGAGCAGTACTTC. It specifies CATSEGPMGAEQYF.

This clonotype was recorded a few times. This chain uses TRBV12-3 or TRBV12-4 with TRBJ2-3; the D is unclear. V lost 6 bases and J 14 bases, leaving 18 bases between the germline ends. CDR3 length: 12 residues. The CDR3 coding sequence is TGTGCCAGCAGCCCTAGACCAGCCCCGCGGTATTTT. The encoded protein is CASSPRPAPRYF.

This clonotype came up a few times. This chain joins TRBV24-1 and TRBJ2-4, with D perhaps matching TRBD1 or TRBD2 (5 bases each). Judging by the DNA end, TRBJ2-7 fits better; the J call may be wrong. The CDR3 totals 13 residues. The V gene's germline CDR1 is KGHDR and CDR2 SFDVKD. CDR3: CATGPRDGYEQYF. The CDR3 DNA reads TGTGCCACCGGCCCCCGGGACGGCTACGAGCAGTACTTC.

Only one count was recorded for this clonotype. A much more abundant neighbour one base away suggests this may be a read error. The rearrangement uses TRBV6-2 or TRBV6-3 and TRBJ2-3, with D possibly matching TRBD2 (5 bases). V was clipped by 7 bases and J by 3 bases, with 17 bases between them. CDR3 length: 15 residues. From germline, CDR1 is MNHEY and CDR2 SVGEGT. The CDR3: CASTQDLSGTDTQYF. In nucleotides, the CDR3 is TGTGCCAGCACCCAGGACTTGAGTGGGACAGATACGCAGTATTTT.

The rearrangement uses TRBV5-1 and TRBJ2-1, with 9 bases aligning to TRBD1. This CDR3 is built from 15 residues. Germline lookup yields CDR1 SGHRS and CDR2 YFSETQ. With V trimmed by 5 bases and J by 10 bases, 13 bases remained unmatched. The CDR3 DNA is TGCGCCAGCAGTCTAATCGGGACAGGGAACTACGAGCAGTTCTTC. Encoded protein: CASSLIGTGNYEQFF.

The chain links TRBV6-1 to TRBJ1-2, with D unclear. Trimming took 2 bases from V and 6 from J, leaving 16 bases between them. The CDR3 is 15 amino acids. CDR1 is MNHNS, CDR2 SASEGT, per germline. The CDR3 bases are TGTGCCAGCAGTGAAACCGTCAAGGGTCGGGATGGCTACACCTTC. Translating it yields CASSETVKGRDGYTF.